This T cell receptor (beta chain) was identified in a study of human T cells and chemical hapten exposure. Study-wide results and caveats: Expanded TCR sets contained significantly more large CDR3 similarity clusters than controls. TCRs at high frequency, those above 1 in 1000, did not change with DPC sensitization.

V was pared by 4 bases and J by 4 bases, with 10 bases between. CDR3 length equals 13 residues. In germline, CDR1 is KGHSH, CDR2 LQKENI. Time point in this sample: patch test 2, 6 weeks after DPC sensitization. The treatment was: therapeutic diphenylcyclopropenone sensitization with weekly scalp DPC. In the library, unique molecular identifiers were attached to individual cDNA molecules. Under the authors' procedure: From about 20,000 to 690,000 TCRs were found per sample, with a median of approximately 100,000. TCRdb itself ran the RACE reads through MiXCR, one entry per CDR3 protein. TCRdb assigned the V and J calls; the authors' analysis was not used. Altogether about 55,000 distinct CDR3 sequences are present, 8.5% to 10% being singletons, with the ten largest covering roughly 1.7%. As to this clonotype: Its antigen is as yet unknown.

This TCR came from a woman in her fifties or sixties with alopecia areata. Some clones in this sample may be carry-over from other donors' samples. The chain has TRBV18 and TRBJ1-2, with D unresolved. Sequencing used whole blood, obtained in connection with sensitization to the hapten diphenylcyclopropenone (DPC). CDR3 amino acids: CASSQAWTYGYTF. The CDR3 DNA sequence: TGTGCCAGCTCACAGGCATGGACCTATGGCTACACCTTC. Drawing the rest from reference TRBV18 and TRBJ1-2, the complete variable domain is NAGVMQNPRHLVRRRGQEARLRCSPMKGHSHVYWYRQLPEEGLKFMVYLQKENIIDESGMPKERFSAEFPKEGPSILRIQQVVRGDSAAYFCASSQAWTYGYTFGSGTRLTVV.